The 26 T cell receptor beta chains listed next were all sequenced from one sample in a study of T cell responses to AZD1222 COVID-19 vaccine. Profiling relied on immunoSEQ multiplex PCR, and the TCRdb table lists in-frame clones only, not all of them. The sample has roughly 150,000 clones; approximately 91% are singletons. The input for sequencing was peripheral blood, taken 28 days after the second AZD1222 dose. All receptors derive from an adult who received the AZD1222 COVID-19 vaccine.

The J gene is TRBJ1-6, the V gene TRBV18; D not resolved. Germline CDR1 reads KGHSH; CDR2 reads LQKENI. Between the trimmed V and J ends, which lost 6 bases and 6 bases, there was a span of 18 bases. The CDR3 sequence is 16 residues long. The CDR3 loop reads CASSPLEGFRNSPLHF. The CDR3 coding sequence is TGTGCCAGCTCGCCATTAGAGGGCTTCCGTAATTCACCCCTCCACTTT.

The rearrangement joins TRBV18 to TRBJ2-7; no clear D. This CDR3 comprises 13 residues. V was clipped by 2 bases and J by 2 bases, with 7 bases between them. Germline lookup yields CDR1 KGHSH and CDR2 LQKENI. CDR3 coding DNA: TGTGCCAGCTCACCAAGCCAACCCTACGAGCAGTACTTC. Translation gives CASSPSQPYEQYF.

This rearrangement joins TRBV5-1 to TRBJ2-1; 9 bases are a match to TRBD2. Trimming took 3 bases from V and 4 from J; bases not matched to a gene: 8. There are 16 residues in the CDR3. Germline lookup yields CDR1 SGHRS and CDR2 YFSETQ. The CDR3 here is CASSWGSSGVYNEQFF. CDR3 bases: TGCGCCAGCAGCTGGGGCTCTAGCGGGGTGTACAATGAGCAGTTCTTC.

This clone is a singleton in its sample. This sequence joins TRBV18 and TRBJ2-5; 13 nucleotides match TRBD2. CDR3 length: 18 amino acids. J gave up 3 bases and V 2 bases, and 9 bases lay outside the gene matches. Germline V gene sequence: CDR1 KGHSH, CDR2 LQKENI. CDR3 in DNA: TGTGCCAGCTCACCAATCCTTATGACTAGCGGGGGGAAAGAGACCCAGTACTTC. The encoded protein is CASSPILMTSGGKETQYF. Looking up the rest from reference TRBV18 and TRBJ2-5 gives the full variable domain: NAGVMQNPRHLVRRRGQEARLRCSPMKGHSHVYWYRQLPEEGLKFMVYLQKENIIDESGMPKERFSAEFPKEGPSILRIQQVVRGDSAAYFCASSPILMTSGGKETQYFGPGTRLLVL.

The rearrangement uses TRBV27 and TRBJ2-1; 8 bases line up with TRBD2. This CDR3 spans 13 amino acids. CDR1 and CDR2 (germline): MNHEY, SMNVEV (reference sequence). V lost 3 bases and J lost 9; bases outside the gene matches: 4. CDR3 DNA sequence: TGTGCCAGCAGTTTGGGACTAGTTGCTGAGCAGTTCTTC. The encoded protein is CASSLGLVAEQFF.

This chain joins TRBV11-2 and TRBJ1-5; D possibly corresponds to TRBD1 (5 bases). The CDR3 has 16 amino acids. Germline V lookup: CDR1 SGHAT, CDR2 FQNNGV. The V end lost 5 bases, the J end lost 4 bases, and 18 bases lay between the germline ends. In DNA, the CDR3 is TGTGCCAGCAGCCCCCTCCCGAGGGGAAAGAATCAGCCCCAGCATTTT. Protein product: CASSPLPRGKNQPQHF.

The chain is built from TRBV4-1 and TRBJ2-7; 7 bases are shared with TRBD1. The V gene end was trimmed by 2 bases and the J gene end by 9 bases; junction bases not matched to a gene: 7. This CDR3 has 13 residues. Germline V lookup: CDR1 MGHRA, CDR2 YSYEKL. CDR3 region: CASSQIDRAGQYF. As DNA, the CDR3 is TGCGCCAGCAGCCAAATCGACAGGGCTGGGCAGTACTTC.

The chain combines TRBV7-7 with TRBJ2-5, with D perhaps matching TRBD1 (6 bases). The germline V gene encodes CDR1 SSHAT and CDR2 FNYEAQ (reference sequence). V was clipped by 0 bases and J by 5 bases, with 10 bases between them. The CDR3 has 14 amino acids. The CDR3 loop reads CASSLAGGGETQYF. The CDR3 nucleotides read TGTGCCAGCAGCTTAGCAGGGGGTGGCGAGACCCAGTACTTC.

This clone has only one observation. The V gene is TRBV2, the J gene TRBJ1-3; 7 positions match TRBD1. The CDR3 totals 14 residues. Per germline, CDR1 SNHLY and CDR2 FYNNEI. The J segment lost 4 bases and the V segment lost 9 bases, leaving 9 bases of the junction unmatched. The CDR3 spells CARDRDREGNTIYF. The CDR3 DNA follows: TGTGCCAGAGACAGGGATCGGGAGGGAAACACCATATATTTT. Full variable domain (rest looked up from reference TRBV2 and TRBJ1-3): EPEVTQTPSHQVTQMGQEVILRCVPISNHLYFYWYRQILGQKVEFLVSFYNNEISEKSEIFDDQFSVERPDGSNFTLKIRSTKLEDSAMYFCARDRDREGNTIYFGEGSWLTVV.

This clone appeared once. V gene TRBV30 combines with J gene TRBJ1-5; D remains unclear. Germline-derived CDR1 and CDR2 are GTSNPN and SVGIG (reference sequence). The CDR3 runs 14 residues. The V gene lost 3 bases and the J gene lost 0 bases, with 9 bases spanning the gap. The CDR3 coding sequence is TGTGCCTGGAGAGGGCGTAATAGCAATCAGCCCCAGCATTTT. Protein: CAWRGRNSNQPQHF. Full variable domain (outside the CDR3, taken from reference TRBV30 and TRBJ1-5): SQTIHQWPATLVQPVGSPLSLECTVEGTSNPNLYWYRQAAGRGLQLLFYSVGIGQISSEVPQNLSASRPQDRQFILSSKKLLLSDSGFYLCAWRGRNSNQPQHFGDGTRLSIL.

This chain links TRBV27 with TRBJ1-2, with D hard to call. The CDR3 has 12 amino acids. The V end lost 6 bases, the J end lost 8 bases, and 13 bases lay between the germline ends. The germline V gene encodes CDR1 MNHEY and CDR2 SMNVEV (reference sequence). CDR3 coding DNA: TGTGCCAGCAGCGCCCGGATCGGGGGCTACACCTTC. Protein sequence: CASSARIGGYTF.

The chain recombines TRBV28 with TRBJ2-1; tentative D call: TRBD2 (5 bases). Germline assignment: CDR1 MDHEN and CDR2 SYDVKM. The CDR3 is 15 residues long. V gave up 8 bases and J gave up 8 bases, with 22 bases separating them. The CDR3 DNA reads TGTGCCAGCGAGAGGCAGGCGAGGGTGGGCGATGAGCAGTTCTTC. Translation: CASERQARVGDEQFF. The whole variable domain, filled in from reference TRBV28 and TRBJ2-1, reads DVKVTQSSRYLVKRTGEKVFLECVQDMDHENMFWYRQDPGLGLRLIYFSYDVKMKEKGDIPEGYSVSREKKERFSLILESASTNQTSMYLCASERQARVGDEQFFGPGTRLTVL.

The chain carries TRBV6-6 and TRBJ2-7; D is perhaps TRBD1 (6 bases). The CDR3 covers 14 residues. Between the trimmed V and J ends, which lost 1 base and 4 bases, there was a span of 11 bases. CDR1 MNHNY and CDR2 SVGAGI come from the germline V gene (reference sequence). The CDR3 coding sequence is TGTGCCAGCAGTTACTACGGGACAACGTACGAGCAGTACTTC. Its translation is CASSYYGTTYEQYF.

V and J are TRBV7-9 and TRBJ2-2, with D maybe TRBD1 (6 bases). Trimming took off 3 bases at V and 0 bases at J, with 11 bases between the two ends. From germline, CDR1 is SEHNR and CDR2 FQNEAQ (reference sequence). The CDR3 is made up of 16 amino acids. The DNA for the CDR3 is TGTGCCAGCAGCTTGGAGAGACAGGCGAACACCGGGGAGCTGTTTTTT. Protein sequence: CASSLERQANTGELFF.

This clone appeared once. The V and J genes are TRBV30 and TRBJ2-7; 7 bases fit TRBD1. The junction had 4 bases not matched to a gene; V was cut back by 7 bases and J by 1 base. CDR3 length: 12 amino acids. Germline CDR1 is GTSNPN and CDR2 is SVGIG (reference sequence). CDR3 nucleotides: TGTGCCTTAAGACAGGGTTCCTACGAGCAGTACTTC. This codes for CALRQGSYEQYF.

The chain carries TRBV30 and TRBJ1-2, with 12 positions matching TRBD1. CDR1 and CDR2 (germline): GTSNPN, SVGIG (reference sequence). V was pared by 3 bases and J by 2 bases, with 10 bases of the junction left unmatched. This CDR3 is built from 17 residues. CDR3 sequence reads: CAWRSSGTGGRNYGYTF. CDR3 DNA: TGTGCCTGGAGAAGCTCGGGGACAGGGGGCAGGAACTATGGCTACACCTTC.

The V gene is TRBV6-5, the J gene TRBJ1-3, with TRBD1 as a possible D gene (6 bases). CDR1 MNHEY and CDR2 SVGAGI come from the germline V gene. The germline V and J ends were trimmed by 6 bases and 2 bases, with 14 bases remaining between them. This CDR3 spans 15 amino acids. CDR3 in amino acids: CASRARGGPGNTIYF. The CDR3 bases are TGTGCCAGCAGGGCGAGAGGGGGTCCTGGAAACACCATATATTTT.

The V gene is TRBV19, the J gene TRBJ1-2, with 7 bases lining up with TRBD1. CDR3 size: 16 residues. V shed 2 bases and J 2 bases; nucleotides not matched to a gene: 8. Germline V gene sequence: CDR1 LNHDA, CDR2 SQIVND (reference sequence). The CDR3 sequence: CASSIRGGQDNYGYTF. The CDR3 nucleotides are TGTGCCAGTAGTATAAGGGGCGGACAGGACAACTATGGCTACACCTTC.

The rearrangement uses TRBV4-1 and TRBJ2-3; no clear D gene. V dropped 2 bases and J dropped 6 bases, with 12 bases sitting between them. In germline, CDR1 is MGHRA, CDR2 YSYEKL. The CDR3 has 14 residues. The CDR3 sequence is CASSQNSAGDTQYF. CDR3 sequence (DNA): TGCGCCAGCAGCCAAAACAGCGCCGGGGATACGCAGTATTTT.

The J gene is TRBJ1-5, the V gene TRBV12-3 or TRBV12-4, with D possibly matching TRBD1 (5 bases). This CDR3 contains 13 residues. Trimming took 2 bases from V and 5 from J, leaving 7 bases between them. DNA of the CDR3: TGTGCCAGCAGTTTACAGGGAGATCAGCCCCAGCATTTT. This gives the protein CASSLQGDQPQHF.

This rearrangement joins TRBV7-2 to TRBJ1-1; D possibly corresponds to TRBD1 (5 bases). The V gene lost 2 bases and the J gene lost 4 bases, with 14 bases spanning the gap. The CDR3 length is 15 residues. Germline-derived CDR1 and CDR2 are SGHTA and FQGNSA. This CDR3 reads CASSLPRGGTTEAFF. The CDR3 DNA reads as TGTGCCAGCAGCTTACCGCGGGGTGGGACCACTGAAGCTTTCTTT.

CDR3 amino acids: CASSLVGTSSSYEQYF. The CDR3 nucleotides read TGTGCCAGCAGCCTAGTTGGGACGTCTAGCTCCTACGAGCAGTACTTC. The V call is TRBV11-2, the J call TRBJ2-7, with D possibly being TRBD1 or TRBD2 (5 bases each). Germline CDR1 is SGHAT and CDR2 is FQNNGV. The CDR3 runs 16 residues. V was pared by 5 bases and J by 0 bases, with 17 bases between.

The V gene is TRBV18, the J gene TRBJ1-4; D call uncertain. The length of the CDR3 is 14 residues. Germline V gene data show CDR1 as KGHSH and CDR2 as LQKENI. Trimming shortened V by 2 bases and J by 4 bases, and 8 bases separated the two germline ends. The CDR3 region is CASSPRSRNEKLFF. The CDR3 bases are TGTGCCAGCTCACCAAGGTCCCGTAATGAAAAACTGTTTTTT.

This clone was seen only once. The gene calls are TRBV14 and TRBJ1-6; D remains unclear. V shed 8 bases and J shed 0 bases, with 11 bases lying between them. The CDR3 is 15 residues long. CDR1 SGHDN and CDR2 FVKESK come from the germline V gene. Here the CDR3 DNA reads TGTGCCAGCTCCTGGTTGGGCTCCTATAATTCACCCCTCCACTTT. The encoded protein is CASSWLGSYNSPLHF.

V is TRBV28 and J is TRBJ1-5; weak D call: TRBD1 (5 bases). The germline gives CDR1 MDHEN, CDR2 SYDVKM. Trimming left V 6 bases short and J 4 bases short, with 16 bases between. The CDR3 totals 15 residues. CDR3 DNA sequence: TGTGCCAGCAGAACCGGGACTTCAGGAAATCAGCCCCAGCATTTT. Translating it yields CASRTGTSGNQPQHF.

The chain employs TRBV9 and TRBJ2-1, with TRBD2 identical over 10 bases. The CDR3 contains 16 residues. Losses at the gene ends were 1 base for V and 5 bases for J; bases not matched to a gene: 6. Looked up from germline, CDR1 is SGDLS and CDR2 is YYNGEE. The CDR3 DNA sequence: TGTGCCAGCAGCGTACCTACTAGCGGGATCGACAATGAGCAGTTCTTC. This codes for CASSVPTSGIDNEQFF.